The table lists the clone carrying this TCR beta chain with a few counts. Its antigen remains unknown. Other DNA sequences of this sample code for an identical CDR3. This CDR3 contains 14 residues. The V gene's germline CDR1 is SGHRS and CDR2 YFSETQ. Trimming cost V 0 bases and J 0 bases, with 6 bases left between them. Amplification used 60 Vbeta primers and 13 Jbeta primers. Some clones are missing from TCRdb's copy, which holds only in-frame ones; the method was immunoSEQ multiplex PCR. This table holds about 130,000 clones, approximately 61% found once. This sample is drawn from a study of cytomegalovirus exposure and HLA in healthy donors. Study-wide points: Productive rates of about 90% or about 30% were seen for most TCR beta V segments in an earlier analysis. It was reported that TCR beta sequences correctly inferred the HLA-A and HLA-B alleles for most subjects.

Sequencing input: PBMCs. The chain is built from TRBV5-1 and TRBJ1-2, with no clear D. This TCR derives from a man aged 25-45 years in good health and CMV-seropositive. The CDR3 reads CASSLAPSNYGYTF. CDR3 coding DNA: TGCGCCAGCAGCTTGGCCCCTTCTAACTATGGCTACACCTTC. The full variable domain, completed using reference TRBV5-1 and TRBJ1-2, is KAGVTQTPRYLIKTRGQQVTLSCSPISGHRSVSWYQQTPGQGLQFLFEYFSETQRNKGNFPGRFSGRQFSNSRSEMNVSTLELGDSALYLCASSLAPSNYGYTFGSGTRLTVV.